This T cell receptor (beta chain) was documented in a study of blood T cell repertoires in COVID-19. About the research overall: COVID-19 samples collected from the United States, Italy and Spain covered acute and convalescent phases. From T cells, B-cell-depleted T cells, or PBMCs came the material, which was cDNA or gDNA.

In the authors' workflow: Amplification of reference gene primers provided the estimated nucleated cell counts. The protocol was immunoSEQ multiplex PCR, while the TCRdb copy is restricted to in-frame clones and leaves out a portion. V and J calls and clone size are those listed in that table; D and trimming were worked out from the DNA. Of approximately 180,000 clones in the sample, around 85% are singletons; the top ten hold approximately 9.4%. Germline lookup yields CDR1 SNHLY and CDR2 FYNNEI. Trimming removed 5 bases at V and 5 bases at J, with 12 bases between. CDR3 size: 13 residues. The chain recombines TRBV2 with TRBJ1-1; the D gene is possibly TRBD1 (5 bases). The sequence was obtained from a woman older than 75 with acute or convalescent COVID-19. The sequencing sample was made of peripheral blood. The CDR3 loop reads CASSRQLYTEAFF. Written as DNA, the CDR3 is TGTGCCAGCAGTCGACAGCTATATACTGAAGCTTTCTTT.